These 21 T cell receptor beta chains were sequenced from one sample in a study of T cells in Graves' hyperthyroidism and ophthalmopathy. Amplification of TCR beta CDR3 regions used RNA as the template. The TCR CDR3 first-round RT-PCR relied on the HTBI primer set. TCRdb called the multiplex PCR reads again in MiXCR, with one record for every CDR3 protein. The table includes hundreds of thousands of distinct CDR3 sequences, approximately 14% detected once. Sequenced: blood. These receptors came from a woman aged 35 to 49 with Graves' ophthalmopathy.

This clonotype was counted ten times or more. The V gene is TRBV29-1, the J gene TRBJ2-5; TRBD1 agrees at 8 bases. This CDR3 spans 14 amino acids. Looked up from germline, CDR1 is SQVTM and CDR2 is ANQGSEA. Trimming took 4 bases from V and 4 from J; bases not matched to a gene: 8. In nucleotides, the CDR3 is TGCAGCGTTGGGGATCAGGGGGCGGGAGAGACCCAGTACTTC. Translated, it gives CSVGDQGAGETQYF.

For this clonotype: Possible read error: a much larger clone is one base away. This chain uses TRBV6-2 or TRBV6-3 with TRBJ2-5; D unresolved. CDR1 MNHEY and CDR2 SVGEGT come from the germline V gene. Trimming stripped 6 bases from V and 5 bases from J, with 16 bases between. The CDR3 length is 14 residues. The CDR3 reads CASSQGRSWETQYF. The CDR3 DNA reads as TGTGCCAGCAGCCAAGGACGGTCATGGGAGACCCAGTACTTC.

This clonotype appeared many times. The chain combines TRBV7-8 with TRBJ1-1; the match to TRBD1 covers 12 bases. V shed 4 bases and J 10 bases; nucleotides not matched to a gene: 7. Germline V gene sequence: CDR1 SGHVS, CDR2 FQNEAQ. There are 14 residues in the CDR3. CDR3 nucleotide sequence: TGTGCCAGCAGCTCGGGACAGGGGGCGGTCGGAGCTTTCTTT. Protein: CASSSGQGAVGAFF. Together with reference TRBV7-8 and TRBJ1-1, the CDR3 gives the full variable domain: GAGVSQSPRYKVAKRGQDVALRCDPISGHVSLFWYQQALGQGPEFLTYFQNEAQLDKSGLPSDRFFAERPEGSVSTLKIQRTQQEDSAVYLCASSSGQGAVGAFFGQGTRLTVV.

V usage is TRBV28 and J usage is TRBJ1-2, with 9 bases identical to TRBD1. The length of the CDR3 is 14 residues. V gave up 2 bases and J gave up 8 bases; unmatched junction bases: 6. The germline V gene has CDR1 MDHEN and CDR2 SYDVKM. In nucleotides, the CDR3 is TGTGCCAGCAGTTTAGGACAGGGGTCTTTCGGCTACACCTTC. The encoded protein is CASSLGQGSFGYTF.

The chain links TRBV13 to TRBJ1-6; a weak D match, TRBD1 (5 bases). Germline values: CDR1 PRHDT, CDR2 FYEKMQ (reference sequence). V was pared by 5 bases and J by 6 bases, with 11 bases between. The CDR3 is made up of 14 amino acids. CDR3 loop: CASSRDRINSPLHF. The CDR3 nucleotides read TGTGCCAGCAGCCGGGACCGGATTAATTCACCCCTCCACTTT.

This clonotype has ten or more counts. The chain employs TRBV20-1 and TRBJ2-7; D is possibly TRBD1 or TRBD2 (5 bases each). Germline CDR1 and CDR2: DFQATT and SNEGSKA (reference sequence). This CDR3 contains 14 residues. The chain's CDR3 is CSLLGVDSSYEQYF. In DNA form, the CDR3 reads TGCAGCTTACTGGGGGTTGATAGCTCCTACGAGCAGTACTTC.

CDR3 DNA sequence: TGTGCCAGCAGCTTAGTCTACCCCTACGAGCAGTACTTC. This gives the protein CASSLVYPYEQYF. The V and J genes are TRBV11-2 and TRBJ2-7; no definite D call. Germline values: CDR1 SGHAT, CDR2 FQNNGV. V was shortened by 1 base and J by 2 bases, with 6 bases between the two germline ends. The CDR3 consists of 13 residues.

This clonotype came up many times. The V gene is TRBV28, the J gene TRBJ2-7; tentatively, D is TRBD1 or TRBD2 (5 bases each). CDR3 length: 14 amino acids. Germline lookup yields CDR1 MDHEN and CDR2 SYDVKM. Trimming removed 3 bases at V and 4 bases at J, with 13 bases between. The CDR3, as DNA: TGTGCCAGCAGTTTCGAGGGGACGGGGTACGAGCAGTACTTC. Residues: CASSFEGTGYEQYF.

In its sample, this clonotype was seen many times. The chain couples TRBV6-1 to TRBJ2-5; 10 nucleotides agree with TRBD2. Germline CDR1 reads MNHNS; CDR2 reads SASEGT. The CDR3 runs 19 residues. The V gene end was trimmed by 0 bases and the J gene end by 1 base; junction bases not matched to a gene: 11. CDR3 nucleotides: TGTGCCAGCAGTGAAGCGGAAGAGGGGCTAGCGGGAGTCCAAGAGACCCAGTACTTC. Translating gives CASSEAEEGLAGVQETQYF.

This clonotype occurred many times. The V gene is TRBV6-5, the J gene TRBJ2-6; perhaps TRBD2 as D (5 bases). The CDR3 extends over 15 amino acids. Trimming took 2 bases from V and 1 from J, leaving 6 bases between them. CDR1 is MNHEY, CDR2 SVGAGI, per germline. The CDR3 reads CASSYAGSGANVLTF. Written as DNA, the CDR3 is TGTGCCAGCAGTTACGCGGGTTCTGGGGCCAACGTCCTGACTTTC.

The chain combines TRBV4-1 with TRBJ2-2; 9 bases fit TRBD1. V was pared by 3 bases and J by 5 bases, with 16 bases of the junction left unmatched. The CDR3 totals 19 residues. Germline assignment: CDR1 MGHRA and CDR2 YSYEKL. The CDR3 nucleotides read TGCGCCAGCAGCCAGGGGGGGGCCGGACAGGGGAGGATGACCGGGGAGCTGTTTTTT. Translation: CASSQGGAGQGRMTGELFF.

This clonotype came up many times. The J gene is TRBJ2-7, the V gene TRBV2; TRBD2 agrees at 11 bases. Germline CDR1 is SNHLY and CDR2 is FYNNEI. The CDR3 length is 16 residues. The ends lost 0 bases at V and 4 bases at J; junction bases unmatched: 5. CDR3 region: CASSEALAGGLYEQYF. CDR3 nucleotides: TGTGCCAGCAGTGAAGCCCTAGCGGGAGGACTTTACGAGCAGTACTTC.

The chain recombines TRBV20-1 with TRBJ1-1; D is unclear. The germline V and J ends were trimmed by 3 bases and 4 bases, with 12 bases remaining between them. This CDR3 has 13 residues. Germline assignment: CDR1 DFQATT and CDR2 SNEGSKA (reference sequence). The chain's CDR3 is CSARVDSITEAFF. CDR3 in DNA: TGCAGTGCTAGGGTGGACTCGATCACTGAAGCTTTCTTT.

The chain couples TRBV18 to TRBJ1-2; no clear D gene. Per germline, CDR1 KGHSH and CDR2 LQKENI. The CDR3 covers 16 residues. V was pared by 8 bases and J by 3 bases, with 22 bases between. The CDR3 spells CASRLPLRRIDYGYTF. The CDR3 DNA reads TGTGCCAGCCGGCTTCCATTAAGGAGGATTGACTATGGCTACACCTTC.

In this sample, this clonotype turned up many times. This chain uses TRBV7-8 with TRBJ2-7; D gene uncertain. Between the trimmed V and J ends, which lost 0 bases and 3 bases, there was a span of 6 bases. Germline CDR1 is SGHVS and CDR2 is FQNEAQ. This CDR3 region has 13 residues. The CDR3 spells CASSLARHYEQYF. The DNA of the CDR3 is TGTGCCAGCAGCTTAGCCCGCCACTACGAGCAGTACTTC. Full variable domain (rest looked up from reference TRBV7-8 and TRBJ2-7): GAGVSQSPRYKVAKRGQDVALRCDPISGHVSLFWYQQALGQGPEFLTYFQNEAQLDKSGLPSDRFFAERPEGSVSTLKIQRTQQEDSAVYLCASSLARHYEQYFGPGTRLTVT.

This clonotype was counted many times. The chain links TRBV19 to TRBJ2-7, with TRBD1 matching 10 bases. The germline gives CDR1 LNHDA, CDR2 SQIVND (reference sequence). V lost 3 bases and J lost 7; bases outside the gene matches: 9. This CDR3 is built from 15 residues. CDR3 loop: CASSIPGTGDVEQYF. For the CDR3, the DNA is TGTGCCAGTAGTATCCCCGGGACAGGGGATGTGGAGCAGTACTTC.

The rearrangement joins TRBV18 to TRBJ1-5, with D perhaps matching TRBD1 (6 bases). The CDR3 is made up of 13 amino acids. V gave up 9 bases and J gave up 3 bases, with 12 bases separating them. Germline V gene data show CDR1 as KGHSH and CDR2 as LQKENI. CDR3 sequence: CASTQGDNQPQHF. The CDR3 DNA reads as TGTGCCAGTACACAGGGTGACAATCAGCCCCAGCATTTT.

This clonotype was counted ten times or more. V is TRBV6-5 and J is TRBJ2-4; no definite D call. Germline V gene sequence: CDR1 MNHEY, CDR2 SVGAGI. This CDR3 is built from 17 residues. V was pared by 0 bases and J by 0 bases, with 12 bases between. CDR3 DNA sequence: TGTGCCAGCAGTTACTCACCCATAGGCCTAGCCAAAAACATTCAGTACTTC. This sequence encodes CASSYSPIGLAKNIQYF.

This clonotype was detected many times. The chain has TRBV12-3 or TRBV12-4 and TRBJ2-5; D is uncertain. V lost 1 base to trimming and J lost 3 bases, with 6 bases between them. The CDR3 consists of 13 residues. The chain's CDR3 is CASSLVWEETQYF. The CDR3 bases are TGTGCCAGCAGTTTAGTCTGGGAAGAGACCCAGTACTTC.

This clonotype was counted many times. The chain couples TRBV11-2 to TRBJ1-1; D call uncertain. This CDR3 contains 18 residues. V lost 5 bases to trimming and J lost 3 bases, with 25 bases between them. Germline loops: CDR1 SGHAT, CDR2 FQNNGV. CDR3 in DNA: TGTGCCAGCAGCCCAAACCGTCCCATGATCGGTGAGGACACTGAAGCTTTCTTT. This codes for CASSPNRPMIGEDTEAFF.

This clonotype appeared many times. CDR3 protein: CASSFTTSYEQYF. CDR3 nucleotide sequence: TGTGCCAGCAGTTTTACAACTTCCTACGAGCAGTACTTC. The J gene is TRBJ2-7, the V gene TRBV28, with D unclear. The CDR3 runs 13 residues. Trimming took off 3 bases at V and 1 base at J, with 7 bases between the two ends. CDR1 is MDHEN, CDR2 SYDVKM, per germline.